Listed here are 12 T cell receptor beta chains from one sample, sequenced in a study of shared clonotypes between healthy human individuals. TCRdb's copy holds only in-frame clones and misses some; the assay was immunoSEQ multiplex PCR. The sample lists 1,100,000 or so clones; 75% to 85% were seen once. Sequencing was performed on memory CD4+ T cells from PBMCs. Subset given: CD45RA-negative fraction. These receptors were taken from a man aged 18 to 30 in good health. Some clones in this sample may be carry-over from other donors' samples.

The chain has TRBV5-1 and TRBJ2-7, with D tentatively TRBD1 or TRBD2 (6 bases each). Germline CDR1 reads SGHRS; CDR2 reads YFSETQ. Between the trimmed V and J ends, which lost 4 bases and 4 bases, there was a span of 21 bases. This CDR3 comprises 16 residues. CDR3 sequence: CASSLTVRGAEYEQYF. CDR3 DNA: TGCGCCAGCAGCCTGACCGTGAGGGGGGCGGAGTACGAGCAGTACTTC.

The CDR3 sequence: CASSPGGDTTNEKLFF. CDR3 nucleotides: TGTGCCAGCAGTCCAGGGGGCGATACAACTAATGAAAAACTGTTTTTT. The rearrangement joins TRBV28 to TRBJ1-4; 8 positions match TRBD1. With 5 bases clipped from V and 0 bases from J, the junction kept 5 bases outside the gene matches. The CDR3 is made up of 16 amino acids. Germline CDR1 is MDHEN and CDR2 is SYDVKM.

This clone was counted between two and nine times. The V and J genes are TRBV14 and TRBJ2-2; no reliable D call. This CDR3 has 14 amino acids. V was cut by 4 bases and J by 1 base, with 7 bases left in between. CDR1 SGHDN and CDR2 FVKESK come from the germline V gene. The CDR3 sequence: CASSRTQNTGELFF. CDR3 in DNA: TGTGCCAGCAGCCGAACACAGAACACCGGGGAGCTGTTTTTT.

This clone was detected a few times. The gene calls are TRBV7-9 and TRBJ1-1; TRBD1 agrees at 8 bases. CDR1 and CDR2 (germline): SEHNR, FQNEAQ (reference sequence). The J segment lost 4 bases and the V segment lost 5 bases, leaving 12 bases of the junction unmatched. There are 16 residues in the CDR3. Written as DNA, the CDR3 is TGTGCCAGCAGCGCACGGGCAGGGGGCCGGGCCACTGAAGCTTTCTTT. Translated: CASSARAGGRATEAFF.

As to this clone: A far larger clone is just one base off, so this is likely a read error. The DNA is left out, because the CDR3 cannot be placed on it with certainty; the CDR3 is given as TCRdb lists it. The sample contains more than one DNA sequence encoding this CDR3. The chain has TRBV7-3 and TRBJ2-7. Germline CDR1 and CDR2: SGHTA and FQGTGA. The CDR3 sequence runs 15 residues, both termini included. CDR3 loop: CASSLFGIGSYEQYF.

The rearrangement joins TRBV7-6 to TRBJ2-2; 9 bases are shared with TRBD2. Trimming removed 1 base from V and 0 bases from J; junction bases left unmatched: 3. The CDR3 runs 17 residues. CDR1 is SGHVS, CDR2 FNYEAQ, per germline. The CDR3 spells CASSLEAGGANTGELFF. The CDR3 DNA is TGTGCCAGCAGCTTAGAGGCGGGAGGGGCGAACACCGGGGAGCTGTTTTTT.

This clone appeared many times. The genes are TRBV5-1 and TRBJ2-4, with a weak D call TRBD2 (6 bases). The CDR3 sequence is 16 residues long. Germline V gene data show CDR1 as SGHRS and CDR2 as YFSETQ. Trimming pared 5 bases from V and 6 bases from J, leaving 21 bases between. The CDR3 sequence is CASSSGTALGGNIQYF. For the CDR3, the DNA is TGCGCCAGCAGTTCCGGGACGGCGTTGGGAGGAAACATTCAGTACTTC. Full variable domain (remainder filled in from reference TRBV5-1 and TRBJ2-4): KAGVTQTPRYLIKTRGQQVTLSCSPISGHRSVSWYQQTPGQGLQFLFEYFSETQRNKGNFPGRFSGRQFSNSRSEMNVSTLELGDSALYLCASSSGTALGGNIQYFGAGTRLSVL.

The genes are TRBV28 and TRBJ1-2; no reliable D call. V gave up 7 bases and J gave up 8 bases, with 14 bases separating them. This CDR3 spans 12 amino acids. Germline V lookup: CDR1 MDHEN, CDR2 SYDVKM. The CDR3 loop reads CASKAQQPGYTF. CDR3 bases: TGTGCCAGCAAAGCCCAGCAGCCAGGCTACACCTTC.

V gene TRBV5-4 combines with J gene TRBJ1-2; possibly TRBD1 for D (6 bases). The V and J ends lost 0 bases and 2 bases respectively, with 11 bases between them. The CDR3 length is 15 residues. Germline V gives CDR1 SGHNT, CDR2 YYREEE (reference sequence). The CDR3 DNA is TGTGCCAGCAGCTTGGCTTGGACAGCGAACTATGGCTACACCTTC. It specifies CASSLAWTANYGYTF.

J is TRBJ2-3 and V is TRBV7-3, with 8 positions matching TRBD2. V shed 4 bases and J 0 bases; nucleotides not matched to a gene: 6. The CDR3 extends over 16 amino acids. CDR1 and CDR2 from the germline V gene are SGHTA and FQGTGA. CDR3 nucleotides: TGTGCCAGCAGCTCAGGGACTAGTCGGAGCACAGATACGCAGTATTTT. Translation: CASSSGTSRSTDTQYF.

In this sample, this clone turned up a few times. The chain employs TRBV10-2 and TRBJ2-7; 10 bases fit TRBD1. The germline V gene encodes CDR1 WSHSY and CDR2 SAAADI. The V segment lost 6 bases and the J segment 5 bases; nucleotides outside the gene matches: 22. The CDR3 totals 19 residues. This CDR3 reads CASSGGPSLRDRGINEQYF. CDR3 DNA sequence: TGCGCCAGCAGCGGCGGTCCTTCTCTCCGGGACAGGGGCATCAACGAGCAGTACTTC.

V gene TRBV6-5 combines with J gene TRBJ2-1, with 7 bases fitting TRBD1. The length of the CDR3 is 12 residues. V lost 11 bases and J lost 8; bases outside the gene matches: 9. Germline values: CDR1 MNHEY, CDR2 SVGAGI. CDR3 residues: CAAGTAWDEQFF. Written as DNA, the CDR3 is TGTGCCGCAGGGACAGCCTGGGATGAGCAGTTCTTC.